This entry is about one T cell receptor beta chain. Its cognate antigen is unknown. Germline values: CDR1 SGHRS, CDR2 YFSETQ. The CDR3 has 15 amino acids. The V gene lost 3 bases and the J gene lost 1 base, with 11 bases spanning the gap. These data are taken from a study of T cell clonotyping in hematopoietic cell transplantation. Study results and limitations: Graft donor and pretransplant recipient Inverse Simpson Index values predicted broader posttransplant TCR diversity. Few recipient clonotypes overlapped donors; over 95% were de novo at given depth.

Profiling relied on immunoSEQ multiplex PCR, and the TCRdb table lists in-frame clones only, not all of them. The table has 9,500 to 12,000 clones, under 90% seen once; the top ten hold 30% to 40%. The receptor's source is a male patient between 60 and 69 years old who had an allogeneic stem cell transplant from an unrelated donor, so the T cells may come from the graft donor. Some clones in this sample may be carry-over from other donors' samples. The chain carries TRBV5-1 and TRBJ2-1; no reliable D call. The input for sequencing was PBMCs, taken 180 days after allogeneic stem cell transplant. CDR3 coding DNA: TGCGCCAGCAGCTCTGGGCAGAGTTCCTACAATGAGCAGTTCTTC. Its translation: CASSSGQSSYNEQFF.